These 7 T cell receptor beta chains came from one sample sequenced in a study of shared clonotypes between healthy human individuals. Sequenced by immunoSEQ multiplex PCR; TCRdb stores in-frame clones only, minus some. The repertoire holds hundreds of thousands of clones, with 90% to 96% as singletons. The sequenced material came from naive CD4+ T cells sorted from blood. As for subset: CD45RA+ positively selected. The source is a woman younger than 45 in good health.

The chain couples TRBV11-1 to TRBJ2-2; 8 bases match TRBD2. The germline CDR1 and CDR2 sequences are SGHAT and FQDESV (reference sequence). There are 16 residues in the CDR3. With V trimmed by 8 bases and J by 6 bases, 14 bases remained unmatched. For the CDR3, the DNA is TGTGCCAGCGCAGAGGGAGGGAGCGGGAGATCCGGGGAGCTGTTTTTT. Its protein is CASAEGGSGRSGELFF.

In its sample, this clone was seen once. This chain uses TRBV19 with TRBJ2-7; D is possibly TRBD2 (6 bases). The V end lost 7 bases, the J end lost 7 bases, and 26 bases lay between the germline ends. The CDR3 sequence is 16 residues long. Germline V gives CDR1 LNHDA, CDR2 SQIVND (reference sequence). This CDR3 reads CASTIHGDSSRGEQYF. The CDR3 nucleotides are TGTGCCAGTACCATTCATGGGGACTCCTCCCGGGGAGAGCAGTACTTC.

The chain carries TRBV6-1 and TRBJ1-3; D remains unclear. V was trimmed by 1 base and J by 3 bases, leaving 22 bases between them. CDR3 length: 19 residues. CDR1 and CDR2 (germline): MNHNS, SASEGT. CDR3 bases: TGTGCCAGCAGTGAAGAGGTCGGGCGGGGAGGAATTATTGGAAACACCATATATTTT. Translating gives CASSEEVGRGGIIGNTIYF.

The CDR3 DNA reads as TGCGCCAGCAGCTTGGGGGTTACGGTTAGCGGGGAGCTGTTTTTT. Protein product: CASSLGVTVSGELFF. This sequence joins TRBV5-1 and TRBJ2-2; D unresolved. Germline CDR1 reads SGHRS; CDR2 reads YFSETQ. This CDR3 has 15 residues. V gave up 0 bases and J gave up 7 bases, with 13 bases separating them.

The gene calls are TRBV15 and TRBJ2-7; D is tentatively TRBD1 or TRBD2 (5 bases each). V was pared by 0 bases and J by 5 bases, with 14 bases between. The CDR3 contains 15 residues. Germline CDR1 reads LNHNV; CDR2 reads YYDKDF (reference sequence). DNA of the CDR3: TGTGCCACCAGCAGAGATAGTACGGGGCGACACGAGCAGTACTTC. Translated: CATSRDSTGRHEQYF.

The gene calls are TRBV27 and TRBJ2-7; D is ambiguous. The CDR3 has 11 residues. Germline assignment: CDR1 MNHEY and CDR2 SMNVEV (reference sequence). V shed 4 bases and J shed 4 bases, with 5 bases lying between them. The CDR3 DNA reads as TGTGCCAGCAGTTCCGCGTACGAGCAGTACTTC. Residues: CASSSAYEQYF.

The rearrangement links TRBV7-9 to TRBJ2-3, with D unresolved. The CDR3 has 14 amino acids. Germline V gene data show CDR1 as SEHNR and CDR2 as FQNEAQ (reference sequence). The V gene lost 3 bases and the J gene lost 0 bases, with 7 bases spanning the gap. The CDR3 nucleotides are TGTGCCAGCAGCTTGCTCCCCAGCACAGATACGCAGTATTTT. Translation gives CASSLLPSTDTQYF.